These 22 T cell receptor beta chains were sequenced from one sample in a study of blood T cell repertoires in COVID-19. Only in-frame clones appear in the TCRdb table, and some are missing; sequencing was by immunoSEQ multiplex PCR. The repertoire has some 250,000 clones, about 80% of them found once; the top ten carry more than 2.5%. The sample consisted of peripheral blood. Receptors originate from a woman older than 75 with acute or convalescent COVID-19.

This clone was recorded only once. The chain is built from TRBV6-4 and TRBJ1-6; 9 bases fit TRBD1. Germline CDR1 is MRHNA and CDR2 is SNTAGT. The J segment lost 14 bases and the V segment lost 8 bases, leaving 19 bases of the junction unmatched. The CDR3 has 16 residues. CDR3 DNA: TGTGCCAGCCCTCCCAGAGGGACAGGGAGAAGGTTCACCCTCCACTTT. The encoded protein is CASPPRGTGRRFTLHF.

The rearrangement joins TRBV6-6 to TRBJ1-3, with 7 nucleotides matching TRBD1. The CDR3 extends over 15 amino acids. Germline values: CDR1 MNHNY, CDR2 SVGAGI (reference sequence). V shed 0 bases, J shed 3 bases, and the junction held 2 bases outside the gene matches. CDR3 DNA: TGTGCCAGCAGTTACTCCCGGGACAGTGGAAACACCATATATTTT. Protein product: CASSYSRDSGNTIYF.

The rearrangement uses TRBV5-1 and TRBJ2-1; weak D call: TRBD1 (6 bases). This CDR3 region has 19 residues. V lost 5 bases and J 6 bases, leaving 30 bases between the germline ends. CDR1 and CDR2 (germline): SGHRS, YFSETQ. This chain's CDR3 is CASSISFSGGVYLFNEQFF. CDR3 sequence (DNA): TGCGCCAGCAGTATCAGTTTTAGTGGGGGCGTGTATTTATTCAATGAGCAGTTCTTC.

The chain combines TRBV9 with TRBJ2-5; possible D gene TRBD2, 7 bases. The germline CDR1 and CDR2 sequences are SGDLS and YYNGEE. CDR3 size: 14 residues. The V end was cut by 3 bases, the J end by 2 bases, with 11 bases between. The CDR3 protein is CASSGGGPQETQYF. CDR3 DNA: TGTGCCAGCAGCGGCGGGGGCCCACAAGAGACCCAGTACTTC.

The rearrangement uses TRBV14 and TRBJ2-1, with a weak D call TRBD2 (6 bases). V lost 4 bases and J 3 bases, leaving 16 bases between the germline ends. In germline, CDR1 is SGHDN, CDR2 FVKESK. This CDR3 has 16 residues. The CDR3 loop reads CASSRMTLASYNEQFF. The CDR3 nucleotides read TGTGCCAGCAGCCGCATGACTCTAGCGAGCTACAATGAGCAGTTCTTC. Full variable domain (missing parts from reference TRBV14 and TRBJ2-1): EAGVTQFPSHSVIEKGQTVTLRCDPISGHDNLYWYRRVMGKEIKFLLHFVKESKQDESGMPNNRFLAERTGGTYSTLKVQPAELEDSGVYFCASSRMTLASYNEQFFGPGTRLTVL.

The gene calls are TRBV4-2 and TRBJ2-3, with 7 positions matching TRBD2. J gave up 4 bases and V 4 bases, and 11 bases lay outside the gene matches. Germline V CDR1 and CDR2: LGHNA, YNFKEQ. The CDR3 contains 16 residues. CDR3 sequence: CASSPRLAGLPDTQYF. CDR3 DNA sequence: TGTGCCAGCAGCCCACGACTAGCAGGACTGCCAGATACGCAGTATTTT.

The V gene is TRBV5-4, the J gene TRBJ2-7; D may be TRBD2 (5 bases). The V gene lost 2 bases and the J gene lost 0 bases, with 12 bases spanning the gap. CDR1 is SGHNT, CDR2 YYREEE, per germline (reference sequence). This CDR3 spans 15 amino acids. CDR3 bases: TGTGCCAGCAGCTTTTCCGGGAAAAACTCCTACGAGCAGTACTTC. It yields the protein CASSFSGKNSYEQYF.

This clone has more than one count but fewer than ten. The chain couples TRBV6-6 to TRBJ1-5; 9 bases match TRBD1. J gave up 6 bases and V 2 bases, and 5 bases lay outside the gene matches. CDR3 length: 15 amino acids. Looked up from germline, CDR1 is MNHNY and CDR2 is SVGAGI (reference sequence). CDR3 bases: TGTGCCAGCAGTTACCCGGGACAGGGCGGTCAGCCCCAGCATTTT. Translated, it gives CASSYPGQGGQPQHF.

This clone has only a few counts. The V and J genes are TRBV4-3 and TRBJ1-4; possibly TRBD1 for D (6 bases). Germline V gene lookup returns CDR1 LGHNA and CDR2 YSLEER. V shed 3 bases and J shed 7 bases, with 9 bases lying between them. The CDR3 extends over 13 amino acids. The CDR3: CASSHSTGEKLFF. The CDR3 DNA follows: TGCGCCAGCAGCCATTCGACAGGTGAAAAACTGTTTTTT.

The V call is TRBV15, the J call TRBJ1-2; TRBD1 aligns across 7 bases. The J segment lost 3 bases and the V segment lost 0 bases, leaving 4 bases of the junction unmatched. There are 15 residues in the CDR3. Germline V gives CDR1 LNHNV, CDR2 YYDKDF (reference sequence). CDR3 nucleotide sequence: TGTGCCACCAGCAGAGATTCCCAGGGGGACTATGGCTACACCTTC. Translation gives CATSRDSQGDYGYTF. The whole variable domain, remainder taken from reference TRBV15 and TRBJ1-2, is DAMVIQNPRYQVTQFGKPVTLSCSQTLNHNVMYWYQQKSSQAPKLLFHYYDKDFNNEADTPDNFQSRRPNTSFCFLDIRSPGLGDTAMYLCATSRDSQGDYGYTFGSGTRLTVV.

This clone was seen only once. The chain combines TRBV15 with TRBJ2-7; tentatively, D is TRBD2 (6 bases). Trimming cost V 0 bases and J 6 bases, with 9 bases left between them. This CDR3 has 13 amino acids. CDR1 is LNHNV, CDR2 YYDKDF, per germline (reference sequence). The CDR3 protein is CATSRDGGFEQYF. Here the CDR3 DNA reads TGTGCCACCAGCAGAGATGGGGGGTTCGAGCAGTACTTC.

This clone was counted only a few times. The CDR3 spells CASSLEGRQGGDTQYF. CDR3 coding DNA: TGCGCCAGCAGCTTGGAGGGCCGACAGGGAGGAGATACGCAGTATTTT. The rearrangement joins TRBV5-1 to TRBJ2-3; tentatively, D is TRBD1 (7 bases). The germline V gene has CDR1 SGHRS and CDR2 YFSETQ. The CDR3 spans 16 residues. Trimming took off 0 bases at V and 5 bases at J, with 16 bases between the two ends.

V gene TRBV30 combines with J gene TRBJ2-7, with D possibly being TRBD2 (7 bases). Germline loops: CDR1 GTSNPN, CDR2 SVGIG (reference sequence). Trimming cost V 8 bases and J 4 bases, with 30 bases left between them. The length of the CDR3 is 17 residues. DNA for the CDR3: TGTGCCCACACAGGGAGGGAGGGGAGTAATGGTTTGTACGAGCAGTACTTC. Translation: CAHTGREGSNGLYEQYF.

The rearrangement links TRBV19 to TRBJ2-1; unclear D gene. V dropped 4 bases and J dropped 4 bases, with 8 bases sitting between them. CDR3 length: 13 amino acids. Germline assignment: CDR1 LNHDA and CDR2 SQIVND (reference sequence). The CDR3 DNA reads TGTGCCAGTAGTAGCGGAGCTTACAATGAGCAGTTCTTC. Encoded protein: CASSSGAYNEQFF. Combining the CDR3 with reference TRBV19 and TRBJ2-1 gives the whole variable domain DGGITQSPKYLFRKEGQNVTLSCEQNLNHDAMYWYRQDPGQGLRLIYYSQIVNDFQKGDIAEGYSVSREKKESFPLTVTSAQKNPTAFYLCASSSGAYNEQFFGPGTRLTVL.

The chain couples TRBV21-1 to TRBJ2-7; the listed D gene, TRBD1, was not tested against the DNA. TRBV21-1 is marked as a pseudogene. CDR3 length: 14 amino acids. CDR3 region: CASSRGQGASEQYF. The CDR3 DNA reads TGTGCCAGCAGCAGAGGACAGGGGGCGAGCGAGCAGTACTTC.

The chain recombines TRBV3-1 (or the pseudogene TRBV3-2) with TRBJ1-2, with 7 bases lining up with TRBD1. The CDR3 is 13 amino acids. V lost 5 bases, J lost 8 bases, and 8 bases stayed unmatched. CDR1 and CDR2 (germline): LGHDT, YNNKEL (reference sequence). The chain's CDR3 is CASSFKTGMGYTF. DNA for the CDR3: TGTGCCAGCAGCTTCAAGACAGGGATGGGCTACACCTTC.

This clone has a handful of counts. This sequence joins TRBV19 and TRBJ1-5, with TRBD1 as a possible D gene (6 bases). V lost 5 bases and J lost 3, with 11 bases in between. The CDR3 sequence is 14 residues long. Germline assignment: CDR1 LNHDA and CDR2 SQIVND (reference sequence). The CDR3 spells CASSPRGYNQPQHF. The DNA for the CDR3 is TGTGCCAGTAGTCCCAGGGGCTACAATCAGCCCCAGCATTTT.

The chain recombines TRBV20-1 with TRBJ1-1; TRBD1 matches 8 bases. The CDR3 is made up of 14 amino acids. V was pared by 3 bases and J by 5 bases, with 8 bases of the junction left unmatched. Germline-derived CDR1 and CDR2 are DFQATT and SNEGSKA (reference sequence). This CDR3 reads CSASNTGGWTEAFF. The CDR3 DNA is TGCAGTGCTAGTAATACAGGGGGGTGGACTGAAGCTTTCTTT.

The rearrangement uses TRBV19 and TRBJ1-5; possible D gene TRBD1, 5 bases. This CDR3 has 16 amino acids. Germline V gene data show CDR1 as LNHDA and CDR2 as SQIVND (reference sequence). Deletions cut 2 bases from V and 5 bases from J, with 16 bases between. Here the CDR3 reads CASSIFRAGRDQPQHF. For the CDR3, the DNA is TGTGCCAGTAGTATATTTAGGGCAGGGAGGGATCAGCCCCAGCATTTT.

V is TRBV27 and J is TRBJ2-2, with 8 positions matching TRBD2. The germline V gene has CDR1 MNHEY and CDR2 SMNVEV (reference sequence). The V gene end was trimmed by 3 bases and the J gene end by 3 bases; junction bases not matched to a gene: 6. The CDR3 runs to 16 residues. Here the CDR3 DNA reads TGTGCCAGCAGTTTTCGGGCTAGCGGGTACACCGGGGAGCTGTTTTTT. The encoded protein is CASSFRASGYTGELFF.

This clone was detected once. This chain links TRBV30 with TRBJ1-5; 8 positions agree with TRBD1. Trimming cost V 2 bases and J 4 bases; bases outside gene matches: 10. CDR1 GTSNPN and CDR2 SVGIG come from the germline V gene (reference sequence). The CDR3 extends over 16 amino acids. CDR3 coding DNA: TGTGCCTGGAGTAACCAGGGGGCGTGGTGGAATCAGCCCCAGCATTTT. Amino acid sequence: CAWSNQGAWWNQPQHF.

This clone was counted only a few times. In nucleotides, the CDR3 is TGCGCCAGCAGCCAAGATCGCCTAGCGGGGCAAGAGACCCAGTACTTC. Translating gives CASSQDRLAGQETQYF. The rearrangement joins TRBV4-3 to TRBJ2-5; 9 bases align to TRBD2. Per the germline V gene, CDR1 is LGHNA and CDR2 is YSLEER. The ends lost 0 bases at V and 2 bases at J; junction bases unmatched: 4. This CDR3 has 16 residues.